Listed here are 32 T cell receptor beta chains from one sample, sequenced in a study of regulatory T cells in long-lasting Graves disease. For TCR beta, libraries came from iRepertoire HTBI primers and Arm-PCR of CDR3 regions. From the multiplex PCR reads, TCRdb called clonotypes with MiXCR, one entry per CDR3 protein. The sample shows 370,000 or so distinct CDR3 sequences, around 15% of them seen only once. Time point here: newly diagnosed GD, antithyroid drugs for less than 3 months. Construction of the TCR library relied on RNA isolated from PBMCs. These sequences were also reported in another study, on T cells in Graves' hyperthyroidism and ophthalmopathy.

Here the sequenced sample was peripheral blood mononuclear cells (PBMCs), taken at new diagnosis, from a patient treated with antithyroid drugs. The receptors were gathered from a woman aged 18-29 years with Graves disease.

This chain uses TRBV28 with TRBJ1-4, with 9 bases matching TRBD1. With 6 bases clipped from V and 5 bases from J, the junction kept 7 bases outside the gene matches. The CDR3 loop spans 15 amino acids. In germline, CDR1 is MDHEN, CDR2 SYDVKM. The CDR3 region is CASSLRQGGNEKLFF. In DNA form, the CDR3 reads TGTGCCAGCAGCCTCAGACAGGGGGGGAATGAAAAACTGTTTTTT.

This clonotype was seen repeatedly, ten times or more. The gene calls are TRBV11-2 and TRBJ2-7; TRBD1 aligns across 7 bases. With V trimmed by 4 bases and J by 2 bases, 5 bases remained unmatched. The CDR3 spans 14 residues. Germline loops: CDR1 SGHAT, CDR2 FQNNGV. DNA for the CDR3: TGTGCCAGCAGCTCCTACAGGGGTCCCTACGAGCAGTACTTC. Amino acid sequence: CASSSYRGPYEQYF.

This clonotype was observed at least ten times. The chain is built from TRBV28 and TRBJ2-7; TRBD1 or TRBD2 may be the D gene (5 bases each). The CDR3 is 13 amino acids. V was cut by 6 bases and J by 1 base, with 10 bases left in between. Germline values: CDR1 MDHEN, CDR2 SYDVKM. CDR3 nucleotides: TGTGCCAGCAGGGGGACCTTTTCCTACGAGCAGTACTTC. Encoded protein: CASRGTFSYEQYF. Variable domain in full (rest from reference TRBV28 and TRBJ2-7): DVKVTQSSRYLVKRTGEKVFLECVQDMDHENMFWYRQDPGLGLRLIYFSYDVKMKEKGDIPEGYSVSREKKERFSLILESASTNQTSMYLCASRGTFSYEQYFGPGTRLTVT.

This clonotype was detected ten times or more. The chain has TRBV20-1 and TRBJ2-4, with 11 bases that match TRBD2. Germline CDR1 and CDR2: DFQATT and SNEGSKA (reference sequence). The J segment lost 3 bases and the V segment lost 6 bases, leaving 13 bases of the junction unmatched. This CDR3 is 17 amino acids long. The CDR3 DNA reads TGCAGTGCGGCCGGGACTAGCGGTACTTCATTCAAAAACATTCAGTACTTC. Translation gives CSAAGTSGTSFKNIQYF.

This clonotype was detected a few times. In DNA form, the CDR3 reads TGTGCCAGCAGTGGACGGGACAGCATTTACGAGCAGTACTTC. Its protein is CASSGRDSIYEQYF. This chain links TRBV6-1 with TRBJ2-7, with 7 bases that match TRBD1. Germline V gene lookup returns CDR1 MNHNS and CDR2 SASEGT. V trimming: 4 bases; J trimming: 4 bases; junction bases outside the gene matches: 7. CDR3 length: 14 amino acids.

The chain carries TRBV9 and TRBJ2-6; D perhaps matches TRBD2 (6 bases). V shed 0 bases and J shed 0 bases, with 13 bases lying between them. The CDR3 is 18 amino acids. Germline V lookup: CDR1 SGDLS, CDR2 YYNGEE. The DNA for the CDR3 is TGTGCCAGCAGCGTAGCTACGTCCGGGGGCTCTGGGGCCAACGTCCTGACTTTC. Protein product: CASSVATSGGSGANVLTF.

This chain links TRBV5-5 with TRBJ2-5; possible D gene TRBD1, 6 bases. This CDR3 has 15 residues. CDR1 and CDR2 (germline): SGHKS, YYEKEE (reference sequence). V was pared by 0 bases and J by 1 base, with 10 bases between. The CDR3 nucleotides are TGTGCCAGCAGCTTGGTAGGGACAACCCAAGAGACCCAGTACTTC. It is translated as CASSLVGTTQETQYF.

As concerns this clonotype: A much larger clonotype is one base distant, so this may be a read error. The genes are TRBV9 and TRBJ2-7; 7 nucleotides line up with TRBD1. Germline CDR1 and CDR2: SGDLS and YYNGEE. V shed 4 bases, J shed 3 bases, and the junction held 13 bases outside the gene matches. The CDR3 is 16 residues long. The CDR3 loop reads CASSQDWQGESYEQYF. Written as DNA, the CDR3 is TGTGCCAGCAGCCAAGATTGGCAGGGGGAGAGCTACGAGCAGTACTTC.

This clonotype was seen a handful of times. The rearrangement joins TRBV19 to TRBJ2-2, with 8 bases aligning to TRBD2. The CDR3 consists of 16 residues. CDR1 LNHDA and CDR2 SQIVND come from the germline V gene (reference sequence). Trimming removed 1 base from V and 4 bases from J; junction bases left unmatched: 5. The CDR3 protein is CASSIVGTSGTGELFF. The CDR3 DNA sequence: TGTGCCAGTAGTATAGTCGGAACTAGCGGCACCGGGGAGCTGTTTTTT.

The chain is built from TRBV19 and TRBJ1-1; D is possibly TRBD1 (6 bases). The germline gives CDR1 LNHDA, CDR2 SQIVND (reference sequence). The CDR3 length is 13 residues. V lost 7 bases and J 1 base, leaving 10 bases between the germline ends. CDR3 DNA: TGTGCCAGTAAGCTGGACAGGAACACTGAAGCTTTCTTT. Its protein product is CASKLDRNTEAFF.

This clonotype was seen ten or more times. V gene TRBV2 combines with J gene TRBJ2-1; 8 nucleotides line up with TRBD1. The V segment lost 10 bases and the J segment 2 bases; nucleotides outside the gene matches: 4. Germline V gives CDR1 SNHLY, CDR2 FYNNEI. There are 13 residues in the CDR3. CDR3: CAITGGTYNEQFF. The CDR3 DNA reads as TGTGCCATTACAGGGGGGACCTACAATGAGCAGTTCTTC. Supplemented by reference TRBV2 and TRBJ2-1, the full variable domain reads EPEVTQTPSHQVTQMGQEVILRCVPISNHLYFYWYRQILGQKVEFLVSFYNNEISEKSEIFDDQFSVERPDGSNFTLKIRSTKLEDSAMYFCAITGGTYNEQFFGPGTRLTVL.

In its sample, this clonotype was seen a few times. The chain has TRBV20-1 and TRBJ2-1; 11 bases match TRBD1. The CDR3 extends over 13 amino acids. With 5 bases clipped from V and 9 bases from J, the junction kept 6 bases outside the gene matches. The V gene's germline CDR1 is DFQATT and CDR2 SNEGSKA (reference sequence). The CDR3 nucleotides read TGCAGTGCTCTACGGACAGGGGGCGGTGAGCAGTTCTTC. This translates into CSALRTGGGEQFF.

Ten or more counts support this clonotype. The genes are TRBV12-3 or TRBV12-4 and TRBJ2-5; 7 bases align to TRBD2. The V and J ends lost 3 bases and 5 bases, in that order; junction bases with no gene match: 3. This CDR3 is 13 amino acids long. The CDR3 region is CASSFVGGETQYF. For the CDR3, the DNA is TGTGCCAGCAGTTTTGTGGGGGGGGAGACCCAGTACTTC.

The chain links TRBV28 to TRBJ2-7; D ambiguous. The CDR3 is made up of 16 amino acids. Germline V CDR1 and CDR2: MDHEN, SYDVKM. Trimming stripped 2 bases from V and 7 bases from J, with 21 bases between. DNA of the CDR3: TGTGCCAGCAGTTTAATGGAAGGTCGACCGGAGAGGGAGCAGTACTTC. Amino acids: CASSLMEGRPEREQYF.

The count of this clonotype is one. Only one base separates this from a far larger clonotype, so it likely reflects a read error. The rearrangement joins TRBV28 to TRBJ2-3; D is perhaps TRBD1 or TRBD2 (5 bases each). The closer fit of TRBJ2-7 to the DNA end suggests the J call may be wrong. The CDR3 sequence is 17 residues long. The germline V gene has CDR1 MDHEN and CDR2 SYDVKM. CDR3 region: CASRLEDPWGVFGEQYF. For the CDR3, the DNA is TGTGCCAGCAGATTGGAGGACCCATGGGGCGTCTTCGGCGAGCAGTACTTC.

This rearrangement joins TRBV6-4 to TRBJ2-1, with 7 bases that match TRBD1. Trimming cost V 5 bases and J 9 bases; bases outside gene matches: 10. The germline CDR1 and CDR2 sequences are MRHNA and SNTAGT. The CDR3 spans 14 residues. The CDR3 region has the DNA TGTGCCAGCAGTTATACAGGGGAAGCTGGTGAGCAGTTCTTC. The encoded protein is CASSYTGEAGEQFF.

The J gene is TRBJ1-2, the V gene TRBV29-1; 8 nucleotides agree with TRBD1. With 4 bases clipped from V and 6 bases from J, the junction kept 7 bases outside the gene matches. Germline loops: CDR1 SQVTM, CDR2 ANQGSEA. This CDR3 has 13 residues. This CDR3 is CSVGTGGPNGYTF. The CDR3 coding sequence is TGCAGCGTTGGAACAGGGGGTCCAAATGGCTACACCTTC.

The CDR3 DNA sequence: TGCAGTGGGGAGGACAGGGGCAATGAGCAGTTCTTC. Translated: CSGEDRGNEQFF. J is TRBJ2-1 and V is TRBV20-1, with 9 bases aligning to TRBD1. The ends lost 7 bases at V and 6 bases at J; junction bases unmatched: 4. The CDR3 totals 12 residues. CDR1 and CDR2 (germline): DFQATT, SNEGSKA (reference sequence).

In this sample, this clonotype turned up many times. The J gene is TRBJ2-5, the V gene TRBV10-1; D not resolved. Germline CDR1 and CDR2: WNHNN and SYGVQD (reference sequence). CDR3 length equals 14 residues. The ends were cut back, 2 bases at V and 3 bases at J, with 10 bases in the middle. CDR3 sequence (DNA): TGCGCCAGCAGTGAGGGGTTTTCTAAAGAGACCCAGTACTTC. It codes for CASSEGFSKETQYF.

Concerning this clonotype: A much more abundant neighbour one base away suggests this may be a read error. The CDR3 coding sequence is TGTGCCAACAGTTTGGTGGCAGGGGCTGGAAACACCATATATTTT. It specifies CANSLVAGAGNTIYF. V is TRBV28 and J is TRBJ1-3; a possible D gene is TRBD1 (6 bases). CDR3 length equals 15 residues. Germline CDR1 MDHEN, CDR2 SYDVKM.

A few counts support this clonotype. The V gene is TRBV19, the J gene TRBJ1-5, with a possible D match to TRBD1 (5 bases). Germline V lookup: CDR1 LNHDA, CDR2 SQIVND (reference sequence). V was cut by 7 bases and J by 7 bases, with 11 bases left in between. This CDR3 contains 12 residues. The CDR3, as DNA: TGTGCCAGTAATCGGGACGTCCAGCCCCAGCATTTT. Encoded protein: CASNRDVQPQHF.

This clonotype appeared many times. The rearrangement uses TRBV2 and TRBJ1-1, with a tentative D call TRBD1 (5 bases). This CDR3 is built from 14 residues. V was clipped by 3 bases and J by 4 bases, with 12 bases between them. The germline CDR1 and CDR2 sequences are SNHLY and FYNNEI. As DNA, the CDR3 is TGTGCCAGCAGTGATATGATGGGGGGCACTGAAGCTTTCTTT. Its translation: CASSDMMGGTEAFF.

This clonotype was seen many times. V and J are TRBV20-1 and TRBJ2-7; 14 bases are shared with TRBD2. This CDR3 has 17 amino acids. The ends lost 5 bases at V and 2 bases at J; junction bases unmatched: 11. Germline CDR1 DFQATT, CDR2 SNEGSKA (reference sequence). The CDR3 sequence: CSARPLTSGRAAYEQYF. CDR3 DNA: TGCAGTGCTCGACCCTTGACTAGCGGGAGGGCCGCCTACGAGCAGTACTTC.

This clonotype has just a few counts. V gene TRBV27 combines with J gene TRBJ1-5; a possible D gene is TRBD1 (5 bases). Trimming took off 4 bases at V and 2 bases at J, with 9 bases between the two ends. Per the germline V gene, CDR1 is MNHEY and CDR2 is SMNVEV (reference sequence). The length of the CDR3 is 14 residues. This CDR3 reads CASSSGMGNQPQHF. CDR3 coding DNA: TGTGCCAGCAGTTCAGGGATGGGCAATCAGCCCCAGCATTTT.

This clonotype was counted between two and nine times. CDR3 protein: CASSAPGTGRIGNTGELFF. CDR3 sequence (DNA): TGTGCCAGCAGCGCCCCCGGGACAGGGAGGATTGGGAACACCGGGGAGCTGTTTTTT. The rearrangement links TRBV5-6 to TRBJ2-2; TRBD1 matches 9 bases. The CDR3 sequence is 19 residues long. Germline V gene data show CDR1 as SGHDT and CDR2 as YYEEEE. V was clipped by 4 bases and J by 1 base; unmatched bases: 14.

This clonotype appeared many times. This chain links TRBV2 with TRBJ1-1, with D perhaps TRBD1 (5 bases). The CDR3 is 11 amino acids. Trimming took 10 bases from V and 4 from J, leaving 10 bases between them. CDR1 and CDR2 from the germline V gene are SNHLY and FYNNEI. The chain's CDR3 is CATHGTTEAFF. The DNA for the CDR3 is TGTGCCACACACGGGACCACTGAAGCTTTCTTT.

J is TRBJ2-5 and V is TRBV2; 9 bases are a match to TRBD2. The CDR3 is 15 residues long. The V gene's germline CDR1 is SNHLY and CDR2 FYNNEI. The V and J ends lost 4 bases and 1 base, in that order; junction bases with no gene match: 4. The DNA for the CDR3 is TGTGCCAGCAGTGGGGGACTAGCAGCCCAAGAGACCCAGTACTTC. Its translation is CASSGGLAAQETQYF. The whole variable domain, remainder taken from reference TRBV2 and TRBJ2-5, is EPEVTQTPSHQVTQMGQEVILRCVPISNHLYFYWYRQILGQKVEFLVSFYNNEISEKSEIFDDQFSVERPDGSNFTLKIRSTKLEDSAMYFCASSGGLAAQETQYFGPGTRLLVL.

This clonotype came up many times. CDR3 region: CASSRDSQETQYF. As DNA, the CDR3 is TGTGCCAGCAGTCGGGACAGCCAAGAGACCCAGTACTTC. The rearrangement uses TRBV2 and TRBJ2-5; TRBD1 matches 7 bases. V trimming: 5 bases; J trimming: 1 base; junction bases outside the gene matches: 1. Germline V gene data show CDR1 as SNHLY and CDR2 as FYNNEI. The CDR3 contains 13 residues. The complete variable domain, with remaining parts taken from reference TRBV2 and TRBJ2-5, reads EPEVTQTPSHQVTQMGQEVILRCVPISNHLYFYWYRQILGQKVEFLVSFYNNEISEKSEIFDDQFSVERPDGSNFTLKIRSTKLEDSAMYFCASSRDSQETQYFGPGTRLLVL.

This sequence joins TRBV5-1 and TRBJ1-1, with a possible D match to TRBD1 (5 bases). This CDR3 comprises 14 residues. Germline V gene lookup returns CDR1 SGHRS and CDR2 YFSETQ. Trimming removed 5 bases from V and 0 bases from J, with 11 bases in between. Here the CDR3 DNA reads TGCGCCAGCAGAGAGACAGATCTGAACACTGAAGCTTTCTTT. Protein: CASRETDLNTEAFF.

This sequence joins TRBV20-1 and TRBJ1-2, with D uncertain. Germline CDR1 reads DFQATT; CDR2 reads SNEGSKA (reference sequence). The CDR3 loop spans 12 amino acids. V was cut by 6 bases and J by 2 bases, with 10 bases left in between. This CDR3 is CSATQRNYGYTF. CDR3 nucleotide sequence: TGCAGTGCGACACAGAGAAACTATGGCTACACCTTC.

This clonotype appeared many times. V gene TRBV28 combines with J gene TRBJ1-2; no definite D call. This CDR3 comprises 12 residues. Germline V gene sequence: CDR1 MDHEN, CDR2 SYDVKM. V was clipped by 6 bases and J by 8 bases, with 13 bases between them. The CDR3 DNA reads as TGTGCCAGCAGGGTGAGGACGGCGGGCTACACCTTC. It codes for CASRVRTAGYTF.

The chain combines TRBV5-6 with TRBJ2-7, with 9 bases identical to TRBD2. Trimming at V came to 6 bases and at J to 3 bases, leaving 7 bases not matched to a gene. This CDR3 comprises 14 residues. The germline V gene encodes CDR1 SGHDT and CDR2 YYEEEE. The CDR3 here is CASNYGLAFYEQYF. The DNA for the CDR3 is TGTGCCAGCAACTACGGACTAGCGTTCTACGAGCAGTACTTC.